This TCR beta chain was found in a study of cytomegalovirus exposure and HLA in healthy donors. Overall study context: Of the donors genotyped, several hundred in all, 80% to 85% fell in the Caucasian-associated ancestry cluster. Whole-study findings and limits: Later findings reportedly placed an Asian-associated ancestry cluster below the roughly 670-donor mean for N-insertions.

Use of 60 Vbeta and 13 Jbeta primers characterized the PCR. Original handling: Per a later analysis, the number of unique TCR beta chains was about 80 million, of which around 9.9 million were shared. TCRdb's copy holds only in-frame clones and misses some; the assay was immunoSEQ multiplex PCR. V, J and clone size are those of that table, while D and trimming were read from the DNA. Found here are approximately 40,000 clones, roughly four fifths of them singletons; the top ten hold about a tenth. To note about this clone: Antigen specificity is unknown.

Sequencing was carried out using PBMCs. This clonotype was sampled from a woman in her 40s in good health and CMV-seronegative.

The CDR3 bases are TGTGCCAGCACGAAGCGGACCACTGAAGCTTTCTTT. Its protein is CASTKRTTEAFF. The chain carries TRBV2 and TRBJ1-1, with D uncertain. CDR1 SNHLY and CDR2 FYNNEI come from the germline V gene. This CDR3 region has 12 residues. V was trimmed by 7 bases and J by 4 bases, leaving 10 bases between them.